This T cell receptor beta chain was recovered during a study of response to subunit inactivated influenza vaccine (dated by TCRdb to between 2017 and 2018). Some background on the complete study: To follow how T cells responded to a trivalent subunit inactivated influenza vaccine, the researchers relied on deep quantitative profiling of the T cell receptor repertoire.

At the junction V is shortened by 0 bases and J by 5 bases, with 16 bases in between. CDR1 and CDR2, per the germline V gene (reference sequence), are DFQATT and SNEGSKA. The CDR3 has 15 amino acids, counting the end cysteine and phenylalanine. Left in the record is the CDR3 DNA by itself, 45 bases read in frame from the first base. In its sample, this clonotype was seen a few times. Its target antigen remains unknown. No quality values exist for individual bases; no much larger clone is one base distant. The method behind the library was RT-PCR. TCRdb shows the sequencer as Illumina HiSeq 2500. TCRdb redid the processing of the public reads, applying fastp at Q25 and MiXCR, and retained in-frame beta chains. Merged by CDR3 protein, the rows form single entries marked with the most common genes and DNA. Across this sample there are 800,000 to 1,000,000 distinct CDR3 sequences, with over 20% seen only once. Roughly 10% of the sample rests with the top ten.

General conclusions and limits of the study: According to the authors, only a limited number of new T cells may be recruited by each seasonal influenza vaccination.

The source was PBMCs from blood, collected approximately 5 days after vaccination. The chain is encoded by TRBV20-1 joined to TRBJ2-5; matching of 6 bases hints at TRBD1 as the D gene. The source of this sequence is a man aged 45 to 65 who received an inactivated influenza vaccine. Donor details come from another sample of the same person, matched by shared clones. The CDR3 reads as follows: CSARDLQGRWETQYF. The DNA sequence is as follows: TGCAGTGCTAGAGATCTCCAGGGGAGATGGGAGACCCAGTACTTC.